One sample yielded the 2 T cell receptor beta chains listed below, sequenced in a study of graft-versus-host responses after intestinal transplantation. TCRdb keeps only in-frame clones here, not all; method: immunoSEQ multiplex PCR. The table records about 97,000 clones, around 90% of them present only once. This specimen was PBMCs, taken approximately 470 days after intestinal transplant. Source of these receptors: a human patient who received an intestinal transplant, so some T cells may come from the graft donor.

The rearrangement uses TRBV19 and TRBJ1-1; the match to TRBD1 covers 9 bases. Germline lookup yields CDR1 LNHDA and CDR2 SQIVND (reference sequence). Unmatched junction bases numbered 12, after V lost 9 bases and J lost 1 base. This CDR3 comprises 16 residues. The CDR3 spells CASRGGTGTENTEAFF. The CDR3 region has the DNA TGTGCCAGCCGAGGGGGGACAGGGACCGAGAACACTGAAGCTTTCTTT.

The chain couples TRBV9 to TRBJ1-4; D remains unclear. This CDR3 is built from 15 residues. Germline CDR1 SGDLS, CDR2 YYNGEE. Trimming pared 0 bases from V and 6 bases from J, leaving 12 bases between. CDR3: CASSVGRETYEKLFF. CDR3 nucleotides: TGTGCCAGCAGCGTAGGGCGGGAGACATATGAAAAACTGTTTTTT. The whole variable domain, remainder taken from reference TRBV9 and TRBJ1-4, is DSGVTQTPKHLITATGQRVTLRCSPRSGDLSVYWYQQSLDQGLQFLIQYYNGEERAKGNILERFSAQQFPDLHSELNLSSLELGDSALYFCASSVGRETYEKLFFGSGTQLSVL.